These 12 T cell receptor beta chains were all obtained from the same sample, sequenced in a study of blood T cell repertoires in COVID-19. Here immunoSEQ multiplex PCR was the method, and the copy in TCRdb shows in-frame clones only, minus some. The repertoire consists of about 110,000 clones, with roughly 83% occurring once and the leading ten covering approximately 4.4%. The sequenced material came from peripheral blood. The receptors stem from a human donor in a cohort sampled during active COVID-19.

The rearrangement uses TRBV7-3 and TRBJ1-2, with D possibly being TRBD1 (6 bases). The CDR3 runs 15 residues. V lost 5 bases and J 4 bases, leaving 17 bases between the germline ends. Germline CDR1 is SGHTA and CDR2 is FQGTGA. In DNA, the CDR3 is TGTGCCAGCAGCCAACAGGGTGGGGAGATCTATGGCTACACCTTC. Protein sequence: CASSQQGGEIYGYTF.

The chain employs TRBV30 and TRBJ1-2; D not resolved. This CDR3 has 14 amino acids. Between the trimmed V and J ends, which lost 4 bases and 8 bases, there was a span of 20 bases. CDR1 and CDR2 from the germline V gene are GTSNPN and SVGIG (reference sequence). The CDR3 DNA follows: TGTGCCTGGACCGCATTGACGACACAGTGGGGCTACACCTTC. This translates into CAWTALTTQWGYTF.

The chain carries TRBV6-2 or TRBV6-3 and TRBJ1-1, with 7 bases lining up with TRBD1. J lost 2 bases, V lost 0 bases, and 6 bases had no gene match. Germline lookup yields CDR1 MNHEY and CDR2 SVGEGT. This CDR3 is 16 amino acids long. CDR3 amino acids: CASSYSGGVINTEAFF. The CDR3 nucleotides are TGTGCCAGCAGTTACTCAGGGGGCGTCATCAACACTGAAGCTTTCTTT.

The CDR3 sequence is CASSSPGQGAEQYF. The DNA for the CDR3 is TGTGCCAGCAGCTCCCCGGGACAGGGTGCCGAGCAGTACTTC. This rearrangement joins TRBV7-9 to TRBJ2-7; TRBD1 matches 9 bases. Trimming removed 4 bases from V and 6 bases from J; junction bases left unmatched: 7. Germline-derived CDR1 and CDR2 are SEHNR and FQNEAQ (reference sequence). CDR3 size: 14 residues.

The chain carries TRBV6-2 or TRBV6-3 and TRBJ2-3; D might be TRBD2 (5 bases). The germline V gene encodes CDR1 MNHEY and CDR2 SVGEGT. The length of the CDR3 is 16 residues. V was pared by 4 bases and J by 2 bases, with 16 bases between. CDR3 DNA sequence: TGTGCCAGCAGTTCCCGGACGAGGGATATCACAGATACGCAGTATTTT. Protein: CASSSRTRDITDTQYF.

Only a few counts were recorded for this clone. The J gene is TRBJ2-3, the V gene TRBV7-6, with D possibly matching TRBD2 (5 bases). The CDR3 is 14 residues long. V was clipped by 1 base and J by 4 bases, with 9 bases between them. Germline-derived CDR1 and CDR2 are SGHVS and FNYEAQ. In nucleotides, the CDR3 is TGTGCCAGCAGCTTAGGTCCGGGGTCAGATACGCAGTATTTT. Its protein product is CASSLGPGSDTQYF.

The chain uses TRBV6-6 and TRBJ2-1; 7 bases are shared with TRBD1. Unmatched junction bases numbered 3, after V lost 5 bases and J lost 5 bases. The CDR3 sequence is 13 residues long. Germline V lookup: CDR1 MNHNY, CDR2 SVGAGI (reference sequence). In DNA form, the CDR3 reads TGTGCCAGCAGTAGAGGACAGGACAATGAGCAGTTCTTC. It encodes CASSRGQDNEQFF.

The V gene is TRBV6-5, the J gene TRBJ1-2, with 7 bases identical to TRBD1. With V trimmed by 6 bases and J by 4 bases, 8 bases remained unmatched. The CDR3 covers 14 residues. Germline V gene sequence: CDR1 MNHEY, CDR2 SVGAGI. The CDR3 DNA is TGTGCCAGCAGACGGTCCGGGACAGTCTATGGCTACACCTTC. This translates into CASRRSGTVYGYTF.

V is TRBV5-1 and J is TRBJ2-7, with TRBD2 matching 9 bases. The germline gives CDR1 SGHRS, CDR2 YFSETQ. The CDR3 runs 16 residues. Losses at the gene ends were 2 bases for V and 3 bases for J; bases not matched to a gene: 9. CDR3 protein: CASSLKTGTSSYEQYF. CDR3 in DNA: TGCGCCAGCAGCTTAAAAACCGGGACTAGCAGCTACGAGCAGTACTTC.

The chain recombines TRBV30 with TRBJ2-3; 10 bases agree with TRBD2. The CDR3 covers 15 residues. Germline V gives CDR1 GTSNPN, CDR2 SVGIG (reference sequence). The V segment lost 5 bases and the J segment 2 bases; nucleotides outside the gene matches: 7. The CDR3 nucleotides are TGTGCCTGGGGCGCACTAGCGGGGATCACAGATACGCAGTATTTT. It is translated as CAWGALAGITDTQYF.

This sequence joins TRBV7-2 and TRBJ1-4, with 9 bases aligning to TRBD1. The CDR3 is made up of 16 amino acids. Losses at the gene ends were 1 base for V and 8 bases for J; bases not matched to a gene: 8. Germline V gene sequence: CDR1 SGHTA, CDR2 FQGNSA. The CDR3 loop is CASSLVGQGKGEKLFF. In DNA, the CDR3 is TGTGCCAGCAGCTTAGTGGGACAGGGAAAAGGGGAAAAACTGTTTTTT.

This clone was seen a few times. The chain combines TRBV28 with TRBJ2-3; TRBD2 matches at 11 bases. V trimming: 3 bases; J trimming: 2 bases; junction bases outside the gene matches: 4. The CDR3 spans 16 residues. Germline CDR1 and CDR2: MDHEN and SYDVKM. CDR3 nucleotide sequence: TGTGCCAGCAGTTTTGGGACTAGCGGAACCACAGATACGCAGTATTTT. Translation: CASSFGTSGTTDTQYF.